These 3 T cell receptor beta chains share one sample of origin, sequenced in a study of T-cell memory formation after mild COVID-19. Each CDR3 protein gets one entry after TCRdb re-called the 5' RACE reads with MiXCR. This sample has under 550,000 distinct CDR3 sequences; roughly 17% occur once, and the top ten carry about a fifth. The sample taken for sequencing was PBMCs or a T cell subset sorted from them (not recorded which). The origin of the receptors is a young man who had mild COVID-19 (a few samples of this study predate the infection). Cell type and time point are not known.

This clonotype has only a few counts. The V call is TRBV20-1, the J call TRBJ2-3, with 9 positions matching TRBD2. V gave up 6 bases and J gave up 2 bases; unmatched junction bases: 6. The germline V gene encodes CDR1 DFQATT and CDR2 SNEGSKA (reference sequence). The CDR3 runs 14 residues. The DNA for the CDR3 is TGCAGTGCCCAAGGACTAGCGTTCACAGATACGCAGTATTTT. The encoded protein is CSAQGLAFTDTQYF.

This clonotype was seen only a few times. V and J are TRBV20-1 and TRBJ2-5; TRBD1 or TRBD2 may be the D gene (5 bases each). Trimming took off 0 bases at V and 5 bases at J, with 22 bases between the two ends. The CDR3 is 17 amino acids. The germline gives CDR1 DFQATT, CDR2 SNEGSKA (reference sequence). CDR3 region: CSARERDRATIAETQYF. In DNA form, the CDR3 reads TGCAGTGCTAGAGAGAGGGACCGGGCCACGATAGCGGAGACCCAGTACTTC.

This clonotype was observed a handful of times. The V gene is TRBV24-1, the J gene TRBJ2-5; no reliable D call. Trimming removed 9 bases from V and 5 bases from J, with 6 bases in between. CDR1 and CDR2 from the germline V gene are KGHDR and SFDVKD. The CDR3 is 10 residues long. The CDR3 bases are TGTGCCACCCCCCGGGAGACCCAGTACTTC. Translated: CATPRETQYF.